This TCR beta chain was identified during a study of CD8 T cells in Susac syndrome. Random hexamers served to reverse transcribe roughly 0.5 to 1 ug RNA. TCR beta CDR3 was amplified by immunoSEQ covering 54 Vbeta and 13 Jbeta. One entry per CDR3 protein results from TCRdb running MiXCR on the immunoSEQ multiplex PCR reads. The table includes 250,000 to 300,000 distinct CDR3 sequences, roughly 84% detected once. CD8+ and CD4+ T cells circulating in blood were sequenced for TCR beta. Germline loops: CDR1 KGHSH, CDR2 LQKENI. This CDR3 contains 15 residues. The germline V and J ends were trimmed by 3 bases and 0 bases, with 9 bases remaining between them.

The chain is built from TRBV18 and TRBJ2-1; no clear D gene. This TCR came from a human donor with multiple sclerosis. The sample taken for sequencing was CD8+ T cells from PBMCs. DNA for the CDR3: TGTGCCAGCTCACCCACGTCCCCCTCCTACAATGAGCAGTTCTTC. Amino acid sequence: CASSPTSPSYNEQFF. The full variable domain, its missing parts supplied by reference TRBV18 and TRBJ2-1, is NAGVMQNPRHLVRRRGQEARLRCSPMKGHSHVYWYRQLPEEGLKFMVYLQKENIIDESGMPKERFSAEFPKEGPSILRIQQVVRGDSAAYFCASSPTSPSYNEQFFGPGTRLTVL.